This T cell receptor beta chain originates from a study of T cells expressing NK-cell markers. Study information: Seven of eight sequenced donors tested HCMV-seropositive; one tested seronegative.

On this clonotype: Its antigen is not known.

For each CDR3 protein, TCRdb gives one entry from its re-call of the 5' RACE reads, without DNA. This sample's clone table lists about 110,000 distinct CDR3 sequences. The CDR3 loop spans 12 amino acids. Germline values: CDR1 SEHNR, CDR2 FQNEAQ (reference sequence). Study-wide results and caveats: What remained unclear was the HCMV specificity of expanded NKG2C+ T cell clones.

This clonotype was obtained from a woman between 18 and 70 years old in good health. J is TRBJ2-5 and V is TRBV7-9; no DNA is available, so the TRBD2 call from TCRdb remains unchecked. The sequenced material came from blood T cells: a sorted CD56 or NKG2C T cell subset, CD4+ or CD8+ T cells, or bulk PBMC T cells (not recorded which). The CDR3 spells CASEDSGETQYF.